The present T cell receptor (beta chain) was sequenced within a study of blood T cell repertoires in COVID-19. Study in general: COVID-19 samples, acute and convalescent, were from the United States, Italy and Spain. PBMCs, B-cell-depleted T cells, or T cells were the source of the cDNA or gDNA that made up the material.

Authors' analysis steps: The assay estimated nucleated cells by amplifying reference gene primers. Using immunoSEQ multiplex PCR, the repertoire was profiled, and TCRdb retains in-frame clones only, with some absent. V and J calls and clone size follow that table, whereas D and trimming were derived from the DNA. Of about 330,000 clones in the sample, approximately 82% are singletons; the top ten hold roughly 1.3%. Sequencing was done on a sample of peripheral blood. This clonotype was sampled from a woman aged 45-65 years with acute or convalescent COVID-19.

CDR3: CASRPGGQASYEQYF. The CDR3 DNA follows: TGTGCCAGCAGGCCAGGGGGACAGGCCTCCTACGAGCAGTACTTC. V usage is TRBV7-2 and J usage is TRBJ2-7, with 8 nucleotides matching TRBD1. This CDR3 contains 15 residues. Germline lookup yields CDR1 SGHTA and CDR2 FQGNSA. J was trimmed by 0 bases and V by 6 bases; bases with no gene match: 7.